These 26 T cell receptor beta chains were all obtained from the same sample, sequenced in a study of T-cell memory formation after mild COVID-19. TCRdb re-analysed the 5' RACE reads in MiXCR, keeping a single row per CDR3 protein. The table records 360,000 or so distinct CDR3 sequences, 25% to 30% of them present only once. Sequenced input: PBMCs or a T cell subset sorted from them (not recorded which). The receptors shown here come from an adult woman who had mild COVID-19 (a few samples of this study predate the infection). Cell type and time point are not known.

In DNA, the CDR3 is TGTGCCAGCAGCCCTAGCGGGGGGGACACAGATACGCAGTATTTT. This gives the protein CASSPSGGDTDTQYF. V usage is TRBV12-3 or TRBV12-4 and J usage is TRBJ2-3; 12 bases match TRBD2. V lost 6 bases, J lost 2 bases, and 3 bases stayed unmatched. The CDR3 loop spans 15 amino acids.

This clonotype was counted between two and nine times. The CDR3 here is CASSRRDRALLGKNIQYF. CDR3 sequence (DNA): TGTGCCAGCAGCCGCCGGGACAGGGCTCTCCTAGGCAAAAACATTCAGTACTTC. The chain links TRBV11-3 to TRBJ2-4; 9 bases agree with TRBD1. This CDR3 contains 18 residues. In germline, CDR1 is SGHNT, CDR2 YENEEA. The V gene end was trimmed by 5 bases and the J gene end by 3 bases; junction bases not matched to a gene: 14.

Here the CDR3 DNA reads TGTGCCAGCAGGGGACAGGGATTCGGCTACACCTTC. Its protein is CASRGQGFGYTF. The V call is TRBV14, the J call TRBJ1-2; 9 bases map to TRBD1. V gave up 6 bases and J gave up 8 bases; unmatched junction bases: 4. CDR1 and CDR2 from the germline V gene are SGHDN and FVKESK. CDR3 length: 12 residues.

The chain recombines TRBV18 with TRBJ2-2; D is uncertain. The V end lost 4 bases, the J end lost 5 bases, and 11 bases lay between the germline ends. The length of the CDR3 is 14 residues. Germline CDR1 is KGHSH and CDR2 is LQKENI. CDR3 residues: CASSREMQTGELFF. CDR3 nucleotide sequence: TGTGCCAGCTCACGCGAGATGCAAACCGGGGAGCTGTTTTTT.

This clonotype was detected a few times. The chain has TRBV5-1 and TRBJ2-3; 9 bases are a match to TRBD1. The germline V gene has CDR1 SGHRS and CDR2 YFSETQ. V shed 8 bases, J shed 3 bases, and the junction held 7 bases outside the gene matches. The length of the CDR3 is 14 residues. The CDR3 DNA reads TGCGCCAGTGAGTCGACAGGGGGTACAGATACGCAGTATTTT. It codes for CASESTGGTDTQYF.

The CDR3 loop reads CASRLSTVLGNTIYF. The CDR3 DNA reads as TGTGCCAGCAGATTATCGACAGTTCTTGGAAACACCATATATTTT. The V and J genes are TRBV5-5 and TRBJ1-3; D is perhaps TRBD1 (5 bases). The CDR3 has 15 amino acids. Germline V gene sequence: CDR1 SGHKS, CDR2 YYEKEE (reference sequence). V gave up 5 bases and J gave up 3 bases, with 15 bases separating them.

V gene TRBV20-1 combines with J gene TRBJ1-1; no clear D gene. The ends were cut back, 0 bases at V and 0 bases at J, with 11 bases in the middle. From germline, CDR1 is DFQATT and CDR2 SNEGSKA (reference sequence). This CDR3 contains 15 residues. CDR3: CSARDLRGLNTEAFF. CDR3 coding DNA: TGCAGTGCTAGAGATTTGCGGGGTCTGAACACTGAAGCTTTCTTT.

This chain joins TRBV9 and TRBJ2-2, with unresolved D. V was trimmed by 1 base and J by 3 bases, leaving 7 bases between them. The germline V gene encodes CDR1 SGDLS and CDR2 YYNGEE. CDR3 size: 14 residues. CDR3 in amino acids: CASSVNADTGELFF. DNA for the CDR3: TGTGCCAGCAGCGTAAACGCCGACACCGGGGAGCTGTTTTTT. Filled out from reference TRBV9 and TRBJ2-2, the complete variable domain reads DSGVTQTPKHLITATGQRVTLRCSPRSGDLSVYWYQQSLDQGLQFLIQYYNGEERAKGNILERFSAQQFPDLHSELNLSSLELGDSALYFCASSVNADTGELFFGEGSRLTVL.

The chain is built from TRBV12-3 or TRBV12-4 and TRBJ1-6; 7 bases fit TRBD1. This CDR3 region has 18 residues. With V trimmed by 2 bases and J by 0 bases, 7 bases remained unmatched. CDR3 amino acids: CASSLRQGGFSYNSPLHF. The CDR3, as DNA: TGTGCCAGCAGTTTAAGACAGGGAGGGTTCTCCTATAATTCACCCCTCCACTTT.

This clonotype was seen a handful of times. V usage is TRBV29-1 and J usage is TRBJ1-2; 7 bases align to TRBD1. Unmatched junction bases numbered 8, after V lost 6 bases and J lost 4 bases. Germline V gene lookup returns CDR1 SQVTM and CDR2 ANQGSEA. The CDR3 is made up of 13 amino acids. In DNA, the CDR3 is TGCAGCGTCCTAGGACAGGCCACCTATGGCTACACCTTC. Its translation: CSVLGQATYGYTF.

The CDR3 region is CSAPTQGGWAQYF. The CDR3 DNA is TGCAGTGCTCCCACCCAGGGGGGCTGGGCGCAGTATTTT. The chain recombines TRBV20-1 with TRBJ2-3, with a tentative D call TRBD1 (7 bases). With 5 bases removed from V and 10 bases from J, the gap between germline ends came to 19 bases. The V gene's germline CDR1 is DFQATT and CDR2 SNEGSKA (reference sequence). The CDR3 is 13 residues long.

The V gene is TRBV4-1, the J gene TRBJ1-5, with D tentatively TRBD1 (5 bases). This CDR3 has 18 residues. Germline CDR1 and CDR2: MGHRA and YSYEKL. Trimming cost V 0 bases and J 0 bases, with 15 bases left between them. CDR3 DNA: TGCGCCAGCAGCCAAGACATCGGAGGGGCGATTAGCAATCAGCCCCAGCATTTT. Translation gives CASSQDIGGAISNQPQHF.

This clonotype has a handful of counts. V gene TRBV6-2 or TRBV6-3 combines with J gene TRBJ1-2; D call uncertain. V was clipped by 0 bases and J by 4 bases, with 9 bases between them. This CDR3 contains 14 residues. Germline V gives CDR1 MNHEY, CDR2 SVGEGT. In DNA, the CDR3 is TGTGCCAGCAGTTACTCGGGCAGCTCCTATGGCTACACCTTC. Translation gives CASSYSGSSYGYTF.

The chain is built from TRBV12-3 or TRBV12-4 and TRBJ1-2; possible D gene TRBD1, 6 bases. The CDR3 consists of 13 residues. V was clipped by 0 bases and J by 4 bases, with 6 bases between them. The CDR3 DNA reads as TGTGCCAGCAGTTTAGCCAGGGGCTATGGCTACACCTTC. Amino acid sequence: CASSLARGYGYTF.

The chain has TRBV5-1 and TRBJ2-5; 12 positions agree with TRBD2. Germline V gene sequence: CDR1 SGHRS, CDR2 YFSETQ. After removal of 2 bases from V and 1 base from J, the junction contained 3 bases not matched to a gene. The CDR3 is 16 residues long. The CDR3 loop is CASSLTGLAGQETQYF. The CDR3 DNA is TGCGCCAGCAGCTTAACGGGACTAGCGGGCCAAGAGACCCAGTACTTC.

The rearrangement links TRBV4-3 to TRBJ2-3, with 13 bases that match TRBD2. Germline CDR1 is LGHNA and CDR2 is YSLEER. The CDR3 contains 17 residues. J gave up 6 bases and V 4 bases, and 10 bases lay outside the gene matches. The CDR3 reads CASSRIFGLAGDDTQYF. CDR3 DNA: TGCGCCAGCAGCCGCATCTTTGGACTAGCGGGAGACGATACGCAGTATTTT.

In regard to this clonotype: Just one base apart from a much larger clone, this may be a read error. This sequence joins TRBV28 and TRBJ2-6; D call uncertain. The CDR3 is 13 residues long. With 6 bases removed from V and 2 bases from J, the gap between germline ends came to 5 bases. Germline assignment: CDR1 MDHEN and CDR2 SYDVKM. CDR3 sequence: CASRVPGANVLTF. In nucleotides, the CDR3 is TGTGCCAGCAGGGTCCCTGGGGCCAACGTCCTGACTTTC.

This clonotype was observed many times. The chain uses TRBV5-8 and TRBJ2-3, with TRBD2 as a possible D gene (5 bases). V was cut by 0 bases and J by 6 bases, with 23 bases left in between. Germline loops: CDR1 SGHTS, CDR2 YDEGEE. CDR3 size: 18 residues. CDR3: CASSLGAVIGVSLDTQYF. CDR3 coding DNA: TGTGCCAGCAGCTTGGGAGCCGTGATCGGGGTTTCTTTGGATACGCAGTATTTT.

The V call is TRBV12-3 or TRBV12-4, the J call TRBJ2-3; weak D call: TRBD2 (6 bases). The CDR3 consists of 15 residues. V shed 5 bases and J shed 1 base, with 13 bases lying between them. The CDR3 reads CASSIDQRGTDTQYF. The CDR3 DNA reads TGTGCCAGCAGTATAGACCAGCGGGGCACAGATACGCAGTATTTT.

CDR3 nucleotides: TGCAGCGTCCCCAGGCCGACAGGGAATAGCAATCAGCCCCAGCATTTT. It is translated as CSVPRPTGNSNQPQHF. The rearrangement joins TRBV29-1 to TRBJ1-5; 7 bases map to TRBD1. With 6 bases clipped from V and 0 bases from J, the junction kept 11 bases outside the gene matches. The CDR3 length is 16 residues. Germline V lookup: CDR1 SQVTM, CDR2 ANQGSEA.

The chain is built from TRBV12-3 or TRBV12-4 and TRBJ1-2; D is possibly TRBD1 (6 bases). The CDR3 is 13 amino acids. Trimming left V 8 bases short and J 7 bases short, with 17 bases between. CDR3 in amino acids: CASGRLGAGGYTF. Here the CDR3 DNA reads TGTGCCAGCGGCCGTTTGGGGGCGGGTGGCTACACCTTC.

The rearrangement joins TRBV14 to TRBJ2-7, with D possibly matching TRBD2 (5 bases). Germline V gene sequence: CDR1 SGHDN, CDR2 FVKESK. The CDR3 spans 15 residues. Trimming took 1 base from V and 6 from J, leaving 16 bases between them. CDR3 in DNA: TGTGCCAGCAGCCAAGTACCGGGAATCCTTACCGAGCAGTACTTC. Its translation: CASSQVPGILTEQYF.

The V gene is TRBV12-3 or TRBV12-4, the J gene TRBJ2-5; 11 nucleotides agree with TRBD1. The CDR3 has 15 amino acids. V lost 5 bases, J lost 4 bases, and 6 bases stayed unmatched. CDR3 nucleotides: TGTGCCAGCAGTCCGACCGGGACAGGGGGAGAGACCCAGTACTTC. Protein sequence: CASSPTGTGGETQYF.

The sample holds a few counts of this clonotype. The chain employs TRBV7-3 and TRBJ2-1; TRBD2 agrees at 13 bases. The CDR3 contains 16 residues. Trimming removed 5 bases from V and 7 bases from J; junction bases left unmatched: 8. The germline CDR1 and CDR2 sequences are SGHTA and FQGTGA. CDR3 DNA: TGTGCCAGCAGCCCATCACTAGCGGGAGGGGGGAATGAGCAGTTCTTC. Protein product: CASSPSLAGGGNEQFF.

A few counts support this clonotype. The chain employs TRBV12-3 or TRBV12-4 and TRBJ2-1; D is unclear. This CDR3 spans 15 amino acids. Trimming removed 4 bases at V and 1 base at J, with 11 bases between. CDR3 sequence: CASSSSAGSYNEQFF. CDR3 DNA sequence: TGTGCCAGCAGTTCGTCAGCCGGGTCCTACAATGAGCAGTTCTTC.

In this sample, this clonotype turned up many times. The chain couples TRBV7-6 to TRBJ2-7; D might be TRBD1 (6 bases). This CDR3 spans 13 amino acids. Germline V gene sequence: CDR1 SGHVS, CDR2 FNYEAQ. V lost 3 bases and J 3 bases, leaving 9 bases between the germline ends. DNA for the CDR3: TGTGCCAGCAGCTTGGAACAGGGCTACGAGCAGTACTTC. Amino acids: CASSLEQGYEQYF. The full variable domain, completed using reference TRBV7-6 and TRBJ2-7, is GAGVSQSPRYKVTKRGQDVALRCDPISGHVSLYWYRQALGQGPEFLTYFNYEAQQDKSGLPNDRFSAERPEGSISTLTIQRTEQRDSAMYRCASSLEQGYEQYFGPGTRLTVT.